This TCR beta chain was documented in a study of blood T cell repertoires in COVID-19. Germline V gives CDR1 LNHDA, CDR2 SQIVND (reference sequence). This CDR3 is built from 15 residues. The junction had 9 bases not matched to a gene; V was cut back by 4 bases and J by 3 bases. Data came from immunoSEQ multiplex PCR; TCRdb stores just in-frame clones and leaves some out. Of under 250,000 clones in the sample, roughly 82% are singletons; the top ten hold about 9%. This sequence was found in a man in his fifties with active or convalescent COVID-19. The genes are TRBV19 and TRBJ2-7; 7 bases agree with TRBD2. The sequenced material came from peripheral blood. CDR3 sequence: CASSNTGTTLYEQYF. In nucleotides, the CDR3 is TGTGCCAGTAGTAACACCGGGACTACCCTCTACGAGCAGTACTTC.